This T cell receptor (beta chain) was recovered during a study of T cell responses to AZD1222 COVID-19 vaccine. V lost 3 bases to trimming and J lost 5 bases; unmatched junction nucleotides: 1. The germline CDR1 and CDR2 sequences are KGHSH and LQKENI. The CDR3 covers 16 residues. Study-wide results and caveats: The span of vaccine-associated CD4 TCRs extended across spike, with dominance at 160-218 and 743-854. Every sample of the repertoires postdated the peak T cell response.

Profiling relied on immunoSEQ multiplex PCR, and the TCRdb table lists in-frame clones only, not all of them. The sample lists about 150,000 clones; 85% to 95% were seen once. Regarding this clone: Its matching antigen is unknown.

The chain is built from TRBV18 and TRBJ2-2, with 15 bases aligning to TRBD2. This sample comprised peripheral blood, obtained on day 0 of AZD1222 vaccination. The TCR sequence derives from an adult in good health. As DNA, the CDR3 is TGTGCCAGCTCACCGGGGACTAGCGGGAGGACCGGGGAGCTGTTTTTT. Translation gives CASSPGTSGRTGELFF.